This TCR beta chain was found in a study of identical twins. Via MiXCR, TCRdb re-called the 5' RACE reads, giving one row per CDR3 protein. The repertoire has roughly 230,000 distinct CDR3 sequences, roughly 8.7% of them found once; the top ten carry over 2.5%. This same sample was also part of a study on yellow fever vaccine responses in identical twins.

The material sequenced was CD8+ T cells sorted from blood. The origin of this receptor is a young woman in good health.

This CDR3 is CASTWGGRNTGELFF. The CDR3 DNA reads as TGTGCCAGCACCTGGGGCGGGAGGAACACCGGGGAGCTGTTTTTT. The V call is TRBV27, the J call TRBJ2-2; 7 bases map to TRBD2. The CDR3 runs 15 residues. V gave up 7 bases and J gave up 1 base; unmatched junction bases: 6. Germline CDR1 reads MNHEY; CDR2 reads SMNVEV (reference sequence).